This TCR beta chain was sequenced in a study of blood T cell repertoires in COVID-19. Study context: COVID-19 samples, acute and convalescent, were from the United States, Italy and Spain. The analysed material was cDNA or gDNA that came from T cells, B-cell-depleted T cells, or PBMCs.

Germline V lookup: CDR1 ENHRY, CDR2 SYGVKD. This CDR3 contains 14 residues. V lost 11 bases and J lost 6; bases outside the gene matches: 11. In the authors' workflow: Reference gene primer amplification gave nucleated cell count estimates. Data came from immunoSEQ multiplex PCR; TCRdb stores just in-frame clones and leaves some out. V and J calls and clone size are copied from that table; D and trimming were computed from the DNA. Of approximately 220,000 clones listed, about 86% are singletons. This sequence joins TRBV10-3 and TRBJ2-1; 9 bases are a match to TRBD1. The sequencing sample was made of peripheral blood. The sequence was obtained from a woman in her twenties or thirties who had recovered from COVID-19. CDR3 coding DNA: TGTGCCTCGACTTATGGACAGGGGCGCAATGAGCAGTTCTTC. Its translation is CASTYGQGRNEQFF.